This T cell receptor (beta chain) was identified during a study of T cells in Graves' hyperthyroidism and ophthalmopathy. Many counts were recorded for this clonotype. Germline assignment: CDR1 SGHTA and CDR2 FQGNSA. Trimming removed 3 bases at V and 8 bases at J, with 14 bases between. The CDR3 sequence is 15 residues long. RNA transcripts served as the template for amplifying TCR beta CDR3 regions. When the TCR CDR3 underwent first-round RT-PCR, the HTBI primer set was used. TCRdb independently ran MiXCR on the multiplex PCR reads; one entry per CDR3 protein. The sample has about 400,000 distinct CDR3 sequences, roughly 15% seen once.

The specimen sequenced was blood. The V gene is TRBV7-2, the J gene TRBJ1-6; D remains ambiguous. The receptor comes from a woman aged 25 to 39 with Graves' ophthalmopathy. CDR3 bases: TGTGCCAGCAGCTTTTCTGGCGGGAGGGATTCACCCCTCCACTTT. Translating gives CASSFSGGRDSPLHF.